The 27 T cell receptor beta chains reported below all come from one sample, sequenced in a study of blood T cell repertoires in COVID-19 (dated by TCRdb to 2019 to 2021). Receptors were amplified or captured by the immunoSEQ multiplex PCR assay. TCRdb took over this immuneACCESS table, retaining in-frame rearrangements with V and J assigned. Such tables are incomplete; in checked studies, under half of the missing clones stem from an unresolved V gene, and the remainder is unexplained. This sample holds roughly 340,000 clones; 70% to 90% were observed only once. The ten biggest clones cover roughly 2% of the sample. Sequenced material: PBMCs or T cells enriched from blood (not recorded which). Receptor source: a man in his forties in a cohort exposed to, infected with or recovered from COVID-19 (not recorded which).

This sequence joins TRBV2 and TRBJ2-1; TRBD2 agrees at 10 bases. The germline gives CDR1 SNHLY, CDR2 FYNNEI. J gave up 5 bases and V 7 bases, and 5 bases lay outside the gene matches. The CDR3 consists of 14 residues. The CDR3 coding sequence is TGTGCCAGCACGACTAGCGGGCTCAACAATGAGCAGTTCTTC. Its protein is CASTTSGLNNEQFF.

The V and J genes are TRBV9 and TRBJ2-5; TRBD2 aligns across 10 bases. There are 18 residues in the CDR3. The V gene's germline CDR1 is SGDLS and CDR2 YYNGEE. V lost 0 bases, J lost 2 bases, and 10 bases stayed unmatched. CDR3 DNA: TGTGCCAGCAGCGTAGGGACTAGCGGTCGCGGGAGACAAGAGACCCAGTACTTC. Translation gives CASSVGTSGRGRQETQYF.

The gene calls are TRBV7-9 and TRBJ2-3; no definite D call. Trimming stripped 5 bases from V and 4 bases from J, with 7 bases between. Germline-derived CDR1 and CDR2 are SEHNR and FQNEAQ (reference sequence). The CDR3 runs to 12 residues. The chain's CDR3 is CASSPYADTQYF. The DNA of the CDR3 is TGTGCCAGCAGCCCCTATGCAGATACGCAGTATTTT.

This clone was seen more than once but under ten times. V is TRBV16 and J is TRBJ1-6, with D maybe TRBD1 (6 bases). The CDR3 sequence is 16 residues long. The germline CDR1 and CDR2 sequences are KGHSY and FQNENV. Trimming pared 1 base from V and 9 bases from J, leaving 16 bases between. CDR3 residues: CASSQFAGAGGSPLHF. CDR3 nucleotide sequence: TGTGCCAGCAGCCAATTCGCGGGGGCAGGTGGTTCACCCCTCCACTTT.

The J gene is TRBJ2-7, the V gene TRBV19, with D possibly matching TRBD1 (5 bases). The CDR3 sequence is 16 residues long. The V gene's germline CDR1 is LNHDA and CDR2 SQIVND (reference sequence). Trimming pared 0 bases from V and 2 bases from J, leaving 14 bases between. The chain's CDR3 is CASSIEARELAYEQYF. Written as DNA, the CDR3 is TGTGCCAGTAGTATAGAAGCCAGGGAATTAGCCTACGAGCAGTACTTC.

The rearrangement uses TRBV30 and TRBJ2-2; unclear D gene. V gave up 2 bases and J gave up 5 bases, with 9 bases separating them. Germline V gene data show CDR1 as GTSNPN and CDR2 as SVGIG (reference sequence). This CDR3 comprises 13 residues. The CDR3 here is CAWSIQATGELFF. The CDR3 DNA reads TGTGCCTGGAGTATTCAAGCTACCGGGGAGCTGTTTTTT.

The DNA for the CDR3 is TGTGCCAGCAGTTCACAGGGGTTTGGTTATTCACCCCTCCACTTT. Amino acids: CASSSQGFGYSPLHF. V gene TRBV28 combines with J gene TRBJ1-6, with 7 bases matching TRBD1. This CDR3 comprises 15 residues. V was clipped by 4 bases and J by 8 bases; unmatched bases: 8. Germline assignment: CDR1 MDHEN and CDR2 SYDVKM. The variable domain in full, completed from reference TRBV28 and TRBJ1-6, reads DVKVTQSSRYLVKRTGEKVFLECVQDMDHENMFWYRQDPGLGLRLIYFSYDVKMKEKGDIPEGYSVSREKKERFSLILESASTNQTSMYLCASSSQGFGYSPLHFGNGTRLTVT.

This clone was seen once. The rearrangement joins TRBV5-1 to TRBJ2-7; D is possibly TRBD2 (6 bases). Trimming took 4 bases from V and 1 from J, leaving 12 bases between them. The CDR3 is 14 residues long. Germline V gene sequence: CDR1 SGHRS, CDR2 YFSETQ. CDR3 protein: CASSARLGSYEQYF. The CDR3 DNA sequence: TGCGCCAGCAGCGCTAGACTAGGGTCCTACGAGCAGTACTTC.

The gene calls are TRBV28 and TRBJ1-3; D not resolved. Trimming shortened V by 3 bases and J by 0 bases, and 12 bases separated the two germline ends. Germline lookup yields CDR1 MDHEN and CDR2 SYDVKM. The CDR3 totals 16 residues. CDR3 in amino acids: CASSFYRSSSGNTIYF. The CDR3 coding sequence is TGTGCCAGCAGTTTTTACCGATCGAGCTCTGGAAACACCATATATTTT.

The CDR3 is CASSVRGSRLLTDTQYF. The CDR3 nucleotides are TGTGCCAGCTCAGTGCGCGGGAGCCGACTACTCACAGATACGCAGTATTTT. The chain couples TRBV18 to TRBJ2-3, with TRBD2 matching 7 bases. The V gene end was trimmed by 5 bases and the J gene end by 2 bases; junction bases not matched to a gene: 13. In germline, CDR1 is KGHSH, CDR2 LQKENI. This CDR3 is built from 17 residues. The full variable domain, rest sourced from reference TRBV18 and TRBJ2-3, is NAGVMQNPRHLVRRRGQEARLRCSPMKGHSHVYWYRQLPEEGLKFMVYLQKENIIDESGMPKERFSAEFPKEGPSILRIQQVVRGDSAAYFCASSVRGSRLLTDTQYFGPGTRLTVL.

This clone came up once. The rearrangement uses TRBV28 and TRBJ2-1; the D gene is possibly TRBD2 (6 bases). The CDR3 is 14 residues long. Trimming removed 2 bases at V and 7 bases at J, with 12 bases between. The germline V gene has CDR1 MDHEN and CDR2 SYDVKM. Here the CDR3 reads CASSLGLARNEQFF. CDR3 DNA sequence: TGTGCCAGCAGTTTAGGGCTAGCGAGGAATGAGCAGTTCTTC.

V and J are TRBV6-5 and TRBJ1-1, with 7 bases matching TRBD1. This CDR3 has 14 amino acids. V shed 9 bases, J shed 4 bases, and the junction held 11 bases outside the gene matches. Per the germline V gene, CDR1 is MNHEY and CDR2 is SVGAGI. Here the CDR3 reads CASGALAGGTEAFF. CDR3 nucleotide sequence: TGTGCCAGTGGGGCACTCGCAGGGGGCACTGAAGCTTTCTTT.

This chain connects TRBV24-1 to TRBJ2-1, with 7 bases fitting TRBD2. The CDR3 extends over 15 amino acids. After removal of 5 bases from V and 3 bases from J, the junction contained 6 bases not matched to a gene. Germline V CDR1 and CDR2: KGHDR, SFDVKD. CDR3 sequence: CATSAGGSGYNEQFF. CDR3 coding DNA: TGTGCCACCAGTGCTGGCGGGAGCGGCTACAATGAGCAGTTCTTC.

V usage is TRBV9 and J usage is TRBJ1-2; TRBD1 matches 8 bases. This CDR3 is 15 amino acids long. CDR1 is SGDLS and CDR2 is YYNGEE in the germline V gene. V dropped 4 bases and J dropped 4; count of bases not matched to a gene: 9. The CDR3 sequence is CASSPQLQGAYGYTF. CDR3 bases: TGTGCCAGCAGCCCCCAGCTCCAGGGGGCCTATGGCTACACCTTC.

The chain uses TRBV3-1 (or the pseudogene TRBV3-2) and TRBJ1-2; the match to TRBD1 covers 8 bases. CDR1 is LGHDT, CDR2 YNNKEL, per germline (reference sequence). The CDR3 runs to 14 residues. V lost 6 bases to trimming and J lost 6 bases; unmatched junction nucleotides: 9. The CDR3 bases are TGTGCCAGCAGTCAAAACAACAGGGGGAATGGCTACACCTTC. It specifies CASSQNNRGNGYTF.

The J gene is TRBJ1-6, the V gene TRBV6-5; D gene unclear. Trimming pared 0 bases from V and 7 bases from J, leaving 13 bases between. CDR1 and CDR2 from the germline V gene are MNHEY and SVGAGI. There are 16 residues in the CDR3. The DNA for the CDR3 is TGTGCCAGCAGTTACTCTGGCGGACGAGGGAATTCACCCCTCCACTTT. Its protein product is CASSYSGGRGNSPLHF.

This clone was seen a few times. The chain combines TRBV19 with TRBJ1-5; unclear D gene. The CDR3 spans 13 residues. The V gene lost 10 bases and the J gene lost 3 bases, with 13 bases spanning the gap. The germline gives CDR1 LNHDA, CDR2 SQIVND (reference sequence). For the CDR3, the DNA is TGTGCCATCTCTACCGGAGACAATCAGCCCCAGCATTTT. As protein: CAISTGDNQPQHF.

The rearrangement joins TRBV6-5 to TRBJ1-1, with a tentative D call TRBD1 (6 bases). V was pared by 4 bases and J by 1 base, with 16 bases between. Germline values: CDR1 MNHEY, CDR2 SVGAGI. There are 16 residues in the CDR3. DNA of the CDR3: TGTGCCAGCAGTTCAGCCCTCGGACAGCCGAACACTGAAGCTTTCTTT. Its translation is CASSSALGQPNTEAFF.

This clone was picked up one time. The V gene is TRBV7-9, the J gene TRBJ2-7, with 9 bases that match TRBD2. V shed 8 bases and J 9 bases; nucleotides not matched to a gene: 14. The V gene's germline CDR1 is SEHNR and CDR2 FQNEAQ (reference sequence). The CDR3 is made up of 14 amino acids. CDR3 bases: TGTGCCAGCTCCCCCTCGGCGGGGGGGGCTCGGCAGTACTTC. It yields the protein CASSPSAGGARQYF. The whole variable domain, remainder taken from reference TRBV7-9 and TRBJ2-7, is DTGVSQNPRHKITKRGQNVTFRCDPISEHNRLYWYRQTLGQGPEFLTYFQNEAQLEKSRLLSDRFSAERPKGSFSTLEIQRTEQGDSAMYLCASSPSAGGARQYFGPGTRLTVT.

The chain links TRBV7-2 to TRBJ2-1; TRBD2 aligns across 10 bases. Germline V gene data show CDR1 as SGHTA and CDR2 as FQGNSA. The CDR3 covers 16 residues. With 1 base clipped from V and 6 bases from J, the junction kept 6 bases outside the gene matches. The CDR3 coding sequence is TGTGCCAGCAGCTTAGTTAGCGGGAGGACGGGCAATGAGCAGTTCTTC. It translates to CASSLVSGRTGNEQFF.

The rearrangement uses TRBV5-4 and TRBJ2-7; 7 nucleotides align to TRBD2. The V gene end was trimmed by 1 base and the J gene end by 1 base; junction bases not matched to a gene: 5. From germline, CDR1 is SGHNT and CDR2 YYREEE (reference sequence). The length of the CDR3 is 15 residues. Written as DNA, the CDR3 is TGTGCCAGCAGCTTGTTAACCGGGGGGTCCTACGAGCAGTACTTC. Translation gives CASSLLTGGSYEQYF.

Points on this clone: In the same sample, other DNA sequences code for this CDR3. The chain employs TRBV7-9 and TRBJ2-7; tentatively, D is TRBD2 (6 bases). This CDR3 contains 14 residues. V was clipped by 3 bases and J by 0 bases, with 9 bases between them. CDR1 and CDR2 from the germline V gene are SEHNR and FQNEAQ (reference sequence). The CDR3 nucleotides read TGTGCCAGCAGCTTCGGGGGAAGCTCCTACGAGCAGTACTTC. This encodes CASSFGGSSYEQYF.

V and J are TRBV28 and TRBJ2-2, with 10 bases identical to TRBD2. Unmatched junction bases numbered 7, after V lost 5 bases and J lost 4 bases. The CDR3 loop spans 16 amino acids. In germline, CDR1 is MDHEN, CDR2 SYDVKM. In DNA, the CDR3 is TGTGCCAGCAGTCGGCTAGCGGGAGCCCCCACCGGGGAGCTGTTTTTT. Translation gives CASSRLAGAPTGELFF.

This chain uses TRBV7-9 with TRBJ2-1, with 11 bases identical to TRBD2. The germline V gene encodes CDR1 SEHNR and CDR2 FQNEAQ (reference sequence). The CDR3 runs to 16 residues. The ends lost 5 bases at V and 2 bases at J; junction bases unmatched: 5. CDR3 amino acids: CASSPVTSGAYNEQFF. CDR3 coding DNA: TGTGCCAGCAGCCCAGTGACTAGCGGGGCCTACAATGAGCAGTTCTTC.

CDR3 sequence: CASSPRGPGTNTEAFF. The CDR3 DNA sequence: TGTGCCAGCTCACCCAGGGGACCCGGGACGAACACTGAAGCTTTCTTT. The V and J genes are TRBV18 and TRBJ1-1; D possibly corresponds to TRBD1 (6 bases). This CDR3 contains 16 residues. Germline-derived CDR1 and CDR2 are KGHSH and LQKENI. Trimming cost V 3 bases and J 1 base, with 15 bases left between them.

The chain couples TRBV12-5 to TRBJ2-2; TRBD2 might be the D (6 bases). The germline gives CDR1 LGHNT, CDR2 FRNRAP. V was cut by 6 bases and J by 0 bases, with 14 bases left in between. CDR3 length: 16 amino acids. The CDR3 here is CASGPPSVPNTGELFF. The CDR3 DNA sequence: TGTGCTAGTGGACCCCCTAGCGTCCCGAACACCGGGGAGCTGTTTTTT.

The chain is built from TRBV5-5 and TRBJ2-7, with a weak D call TRBD2 (5 bases). Germline CDR1 is SGHKS and CDR2 is YYEKEE (reference sequence). Trimming shortened V by 0 bases and J by 6 bases, and 10 bases separated the two germline ends. This CDR3 has 13 amino acids. CDR3 loop: CASSLVLAGEQYF. CDR3 DNA: TGTGCCAGCAGCTTGGTCCTAGCAGGCGAGCAGTACTTC.